One and the same sample provided the 27 T cell receptor beta chains below, sequenced in a study of T cell responses to AZD1222 COVID-19 vaccine. Clones were read by immunoSEQ multiplex PCR, and TCRdb kept only the in-frame ones, dropping some. Here the sample spans 150,000 to 200,000 clones, over 85% being singletons. Source: peripheral blood, taken on day 0 of AZD1222 vaccination. The receptors here all came from an adult in good health.

V is TRBV19 and J is TRBJ1-5; D might be TRBD1 (5 bases). This CDR3 has 17 residues. V lost 3 bases to trimming and J lost 1 base, with 16 bases between them. Germline CDR1 and CDR2: LNHDA and SQIVND (reference sequence). The DNA of the CDR3 is TGTGCCAGTAGTATCGCCGGAGGGGCAGGGAGCAATCAGCCCCAGCATTTT. This encodes CASSIAGGAGSNQPQHF.

J is TRBJ2-4 and V is TRBV30, with a possible D match to TRBD2 (6 bases). The germline V gene encodes CDR1 GTSNPN and CDR2 SVGIG (reference sequence). This CDR3 contains 14 residues. Trimming cost V 0 bases and J 9 bases, with 15 bases left between them. The CDR3 here is CAWSVFGGSPIQYF. DNA for the CDR3: TGTGCCTGGAGTGTATTTGGGGGGTCCCCCATTCAGTACTTC.

This clone is a singleton in its sample. The rearrangement joins TRBV19 to TRBJ1-2; perhaps TRBD1 as D (5 bases). Germline V gene data show CDR1 as LNHDA and CDR2 as SQIVND (reference sequence). This CDR3 spans 13 amino acids. Deletions cut 8 bases from V and 6 bases from J, with 16 bases between. The CDR3 DNA reads TGTGCCAGTGGTAAGCGGGGGAGCGATGGCTACACCTTC. Translated, it gives CASGKRGSDGYTF.

This clone was observed once. The gene calls are TRBV7-9 and TRBJ2-5; D possibly corresponds to TRBD2 (5 bases). Trimming pared 2 bases from V and 4 bases from J, leaving 11 bases between. The CDR3 length is 14 residues. The germline gives CDR1 SEHNR, CDR2 FQNEAQ (reference sequence). Here the CDR3 DNA reads TGTGCCAGCAGCTTAACTAGTGGCGGAGAGACCCAGTACTTC. Its protein product is CASSLTSGGETQYF.

This chain uses TRBV30 with TRBJ1-4; TRBD1 matches at 10 bases. V was clipped by 6 bases and J by 3 bases; unmatched bases: 7. Germline V lookup: CDR1 GTSNPN, CDR2 SVGIG (reference sequence). The length of the CDR3 is 15 residues. The CDR3 nucleotides read TGTGCCTGCCCGGGACAGGGGACGGCTAATGAAAAACTGTTTTTT. Translation: CACPGQGTANEKLFF.

V usage is TRBV2 and J usage is TRBJ2-3; D not certain. V dropped 6 bases and J dropped 0 bases, with 10 bases sitting between them. The CDR3 spans 14 residues. Germline-derived CDR1 and CDR2 are SNHLY and FYNNEI. CDR3 sequence reads: CASRKDHSTDTQYF. DNA for the CDR3: TGTGCCAGCAGGAAAGACCATAGCACAGATACGCAGTATTTT.

This chain links TRBV2 with TRBJ2-1; D is ambiguous. CDR1 and CDR2 (germline): SNHLY, FYNNEI. The length of the CDR3 is 20 residues. Trimming removed 0 bases at V and 4 bases at J, with 25 bases between. Written as DNA, the CDR3 is TGTGCCAGCAGTGAAGCGCTTGGTCTAGGCGCCGGAGTAAGGTACAATGAGCAGTTCTTC. It specifies CASSEALGLGAGVRYNEQFF.

The chain has TRBV7-9 and TRBJ2-7; a possible D gene is TRBD2 (7 bases). This CDR3 is 14 amino acids long. Deletions cut 4 bases from V and 4 bases from J, with 14 bases between. The germline CDR1 and CDR2 sequences are SEHNR and FQNEAQ (reference sequence). The CDR3 DNA is TGTGCCAGCAGCTCGAAGGGGGGGCTTTACGAGCAGTACTTC. Protein product: CASSSKGGLYEQYF.

J is TRBJ1-4 and V is TRBV7-2, with D uncertain. CDR3 length: 13 residues. Between the trimmed V and J ends, which lost 3 bases and 13 bases, there was a span of 15 bases. Per the germline V gene, CDR1 is SGHTA and CDR2 is FQGNSA. Here the CDR3 reads CASSFSPRWGLFF. Here the CDR3 DNA reads TGTGCCAGCAGCTTCTCCCCACGGTGGGGACTGTTTTTT.

In this sample, this clone turned up once. This chain joins TRBV10-1 and TRBJ1-6; 8 nucleotides match TRBD1. V trimming: 4 bases; J trimming: 4 bases; junction bases outside the gene matches: 6. The CDR3 loop spans 16 amino acids. In germline, CDR1 is WNHNN, CDR2 SYGVQD (reference sequence). CDR3 nucleotides: TGCGCCAGCAGTGGCCTCCGGGACAGGTATAATTCACCCCTCCACTTT. This translates into CASSGLRDRYNSPLHF.

The rearrangement uses TRBV7-3 and TRBJ2-2; 9 nucleotides line up with TRBD1. V lost 2 bases to trimming and J lost 4 bases; unmatched junction nucleotides: 5. The germline gives CDR1 SGHTA, CDR2 FQGTGA. The CDR3 covers 16 residues. Written as DNA, the CDR3 is TGTGCCAGCAGCTTATCCGGGACAGGGCGCACCGGGGAGCTGTTTTTT. It encodes CASSLSGTGRTGELFF.

The rearrangement joins TRBV19 to TRBJ2-7; D gene ambiguous. Per germline, CDR1 LNHDA and CDR2 SQIVND (reference sequence). V lost 4 bases and J lost 0, with 7 bases in between. CDR3 size: 13 residues. The CDR3 bases are TGTGCCAGTAGTACCGGTCCCTCCTACGAGCAGTACTTC. Translation: CASSTGPSYEQYF.

V is TRBV12-3 or TRBV12-4 and J is TRBJ1-5; D is perhaps TRBD1 (6 bases). Trimming removed 1 base at V and 7 bases at J, with 8 bases between. The CDR3 length is 13 residues. The CDR3 DNA reads as TGTGCCAGCAGTTTAGAGGGGGTACAGCCCCAGCATTTT. Its translation is CASSLEGVQPQHF.

The chain recombines TRBV12-2 with TRBJ1-6. TRBV12-2 is designated a pseudogene. This CDR3 spans 15 amino acids. DNA of the CDR3: TGTGCAAGTCGCTTAGGGGGGAGGGAGGATTCACCCCTCCACTTT. Translated: CASRLGGREDSPLHF.

V and J are TRBV6-4 and TRBJ1-6; D perhaps matches TRBD1 (6 bases). V lost 3 bases, J lost 7 bases, and 10 bases lay in between. The V gene's germline CDR1 is MRHNA and CDR2 SNTAGT. This CDR3 has 14 amino acids. For the CDR3, the DNA is TGTGCCAGCAGTGAGTTCCAGGGGAATTCACCCCTCCACTTT. Amino acid sequence: CASSEFQGNSPLHF.

This chain uses TRBV9 with TRBJ2-7; the match to TRBD2 covers 10 bases. This CDR3 comprises 15 residues. Germline V CDR1 and CDR2: SGDLS, YYNGEE. Losses at the gene ends were 0 bases for V and 4 bases for J; bases not matched to a gene: 4. The CDR3 sequence is CASSVGGSGRYEQYF. The CDR3 DNA reads TGTGCCAGCAGCGTAGGTGGTAGCGGGAGGTACGAGCAGTACTTC.

The V call is TRBV9, the J call TRBJ2-2, with TRBD2 identical over 8 bases. There are 16 residues in the CDR3. Losses at the gene ends were 3 bases for V and 3 bases for J; bases not matched to a gene: 7. Per the germline V gene, CDR1 is SGDLS and CDR2 is YYNGEE. The CDR3 protein is CASSATGGGYTGELFF. Written as DNA, the CDR3 is TGTGCCAGCAGCGCCACCGGGGGGGGTTACACCGGGGAGCTGTTTTTT.

A single count supports this clone. The V and J genes are TRBV7-3 and TRBJ2-6; unclear D gene. The CDR3 is 19 amino acids. CDR1 is SGHTA, CDR2 FQGTGA, per germline. V was clipped by 2 bases and J by 2 bases, with 19 bases between them. CDR3 sequence reads: CASSLSTFSEVPGANVLTF. The DNA for the CDR3 is TGTGCCAGCAGCTTATCGACGTTCTCTGAGGTTCCTGGGGCCAACGTCCTGACTTTC.

The rearrangement uses TRBV6-5 and TRBJ1-1; 9 bases line up with TRBD1. This CDR3 has 15 amino acids. The germline CDR1 and CDR2 sequences are MNHEY and SVGAGI. V shed 0 bases and J 11 bases; nucleotides not matched to a gene: 10. This chain's CDR3 is CASSYSINPGQGAFF. CDR3 bases: TGTGCCAGCAGTTACTCGATAAACCCCGGACAGGGGGCTTTCTTT.

The V gene is TRBV6-5, the J gene TRBJ2-1; D ambiguous. Deletions cut 3 bases from V and 8 bases from J, with 14 bases between. The CDR3 loop spans 14 amino acids. Looked up from germline, CDR1 is MNHEY and CDR2 is SVGAGI. CDR3 sequence reads: CASSYRNTFDEQFF. The CDR3 DNA reads TGTGCCAGCAGTTATAGGAATACGTTCGATGAGCAGTTCTTC.

V is TRBV23-1 and J is TRBJ2-1, with a tentative D call TRBD2 (6 bases). TRBV23-1 is filed as an ORF, its function uncertain. This CDR3 spans 16 amino acids. Trimming removed 2 bases from V and 10 bases from J, with 21 bases in between. The CDR3 here is CASSQNSRVRRGEQFF. The CDR3 coding sequence is TGCGCCAGCAGTCAAAACTCCCGGGTGCGGAGGGGCGAGCAGTTCTTC.

The chain carries TRBV30 and TRBJ1-6; 9 nucleotides align to TRBD1. The germline V gene has CDR1 GTSNPN and CDR2 SVGIG (reference sequence). The CDR3 consists of 14 residues. The V and J ends lost 3 bases and 9 bases, in that order; junction bases with no gene match: 6. CDR3 residues: CAWRRGQGSSPLHF. DNA of the CDR3: TGTGCCTGGAGACGGGGACAGGGAAGTTCACCCCTCCACTTT.

The chain uses TRBV11-1 and TRBJ1-2, with 7 positions matching TRBD1. V gave up 5 bases and J gave up 2 bases; unmatched junction bases: 5. CDR1 is SGHAT and CDR2 is FQDESV in the germline V gene (reference sequence). The CDR3 runs 14 residues. The CDR3 DNA follows: TGTGCCAGCAGCCCAAGGACAGGAAACTATGGCTACACCTTC. Protein sequence: CASSPRTGNYGYTF. The variable domain in full, completed from reference TRBV11-1 and TRBJ1-2, reads EAEVAQSPRYKITEKSQAVAFWCDPISGHATLYWYRQILGQGPELLVQFQDESVVDDSQLPKDRFSAERLKGVDSTLKIQPAELGDSAMYLCASSPRTGNYGYTFGSGTRLTVV.

The J gene is TRBJ2-7, the V gene TRBV14, with 9 nucleotides matching TRBD1. This CDR3 spans 14 amino acids. Germline V lookup: CDR1 SGHDN, CDR2 FVKESK. Trimming at V came to 4 bases and at J to 3 bases, leaving 4 bases not matched to a gene. The CDR3 DNA follows: TGTGCCAGCAGCCGGGACAGGGTAAGCTACGAGCAGTACTTC. This sequence encodes CASSRDRVSYEQYF.

This rearrangement joins TRBV10-3 to TRBJ2-4, with unresolved D. This CDR3 has 15 residues. Trimming took off 0 bases at V and 3 bases at J, with 9 bases between the two ends. Germline-derived CDR1 and CDR2 are ENHRY and SYGVKD. CDR3 region: CAISESRLGKNIQYF. CDR3 sequence (DNA): TGTGCCATCAGTGAGTCGCGGTTAGGCAAAAACATTCAGTACTTC.

V is TRBV29-1 and J is TRBJ2-5; a weak D match, TRBD1 (5 bases). CDR1 SQVTM and CDR2 ANQGSEA come from the germline V gene. The length of the CDR3 is 10 residues. V was pared by 2 bases and J by 7 bases, with 5 bases between. The CDR3 spells CSVERGTQYF. CDR3 nucleotide sequence: TGCAGCGTTGAAAGGGGGACCCAGTACTTC.

The genes are TRBV5-4 and TRBJ2-7; weak D call: TRBD1 (6 bases). The CDR3 consists of 14 residues. The germline CDR1 and CDR2 sequences are SGHNT and YYREEE (reference sequence). Trimming left V 2 bases short and J 7 bases short, with 16 bases between. The CDR3, as DNA: TGTGCCAGCAGCTTACGAGGGGGTCCGGGGGAGCAGTACTTC. As protein: CASSLRGGPGEQYF.